These 2 T cell receptor beta chains originate from one sample sequenced in a study of cytomegalovirus exposure and HLA in healthy donors. A multiplex PCR was run with 60 Vbeta primers and 13 Jbeta primers. Sequenced by immunoSEQ multiplex PCR; TCRdb stores in-frame clones only, minus some. Of 110,000 or so clones in the sample, 13% to 15% were seen once. Material: PBMCs. The receptors stem from a female donor in good health and CMV-seronegative.

In its sample, this clone was seen a few times. The chain has TRBV7-2 and TRBJ1-5; D remains unclear. Trimming stripped 5 bases from V and 0 bases from J, with 17 bases between. This CDR3 spans 17 amino acids. The germline V gene encodes CDR1 SGHTA and CDR2 FQGNSA. The CDR3 DNA sequence: TGTGCCAGCAGCCATTCCCCGCTCCCCTATAGCAATCAGCCCCAGCATTTT. Translation gives CASSHSPLPYSNQPQHF.

With regard to this clone: In the same sample, other DNA sequences code for this CDR3. The V call is TRBV9, the J call TRBJ2-7; 7 bases match TRBD1. The V gene's germline CDR1 is SGDLS and CDR2 YYNGEE. V trimming: 3 bases; J trimming: 6 bases; junction bases outside the gene matches: 3. The CDR3 contains 12 residues. The CDR3 nucleotides read TGTGCCAGCAGCGCCGACAGGGCCGAGCAGTACTTC. As protein: CASSADRAEQYF.